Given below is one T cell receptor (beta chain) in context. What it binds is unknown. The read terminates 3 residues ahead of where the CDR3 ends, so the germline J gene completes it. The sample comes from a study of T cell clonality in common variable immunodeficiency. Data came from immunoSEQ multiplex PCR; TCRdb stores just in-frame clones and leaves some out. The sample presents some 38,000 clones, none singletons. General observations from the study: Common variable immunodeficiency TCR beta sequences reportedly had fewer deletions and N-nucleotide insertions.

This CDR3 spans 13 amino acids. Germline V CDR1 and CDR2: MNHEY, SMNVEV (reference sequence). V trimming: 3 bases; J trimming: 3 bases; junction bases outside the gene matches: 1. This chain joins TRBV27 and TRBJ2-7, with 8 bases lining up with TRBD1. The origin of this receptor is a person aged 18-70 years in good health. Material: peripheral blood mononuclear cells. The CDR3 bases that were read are TGTGCCAGCAGTTTTGGACAGGGCTACGAG. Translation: CASSFGQGYE. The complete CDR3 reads CASSFGQGYEQYF.